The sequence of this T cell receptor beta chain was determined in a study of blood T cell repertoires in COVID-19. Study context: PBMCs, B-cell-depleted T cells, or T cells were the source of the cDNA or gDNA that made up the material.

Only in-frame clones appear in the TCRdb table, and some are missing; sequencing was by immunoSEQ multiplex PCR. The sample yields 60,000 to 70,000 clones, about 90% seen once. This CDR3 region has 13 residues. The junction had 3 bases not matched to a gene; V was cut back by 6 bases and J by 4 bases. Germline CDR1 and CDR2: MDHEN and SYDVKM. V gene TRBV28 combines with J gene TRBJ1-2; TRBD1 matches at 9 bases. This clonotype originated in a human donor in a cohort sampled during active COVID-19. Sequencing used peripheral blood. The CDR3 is CASRGDRAYGYTF. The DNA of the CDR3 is TGTGCCAGCAGGGGGGACAGGGCCTATGGCTACACCTTC.